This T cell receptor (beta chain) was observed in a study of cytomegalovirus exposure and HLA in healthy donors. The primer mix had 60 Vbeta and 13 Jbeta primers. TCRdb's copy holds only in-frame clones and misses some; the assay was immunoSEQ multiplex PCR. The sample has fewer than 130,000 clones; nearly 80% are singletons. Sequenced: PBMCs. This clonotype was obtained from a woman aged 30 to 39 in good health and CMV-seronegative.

This CDR3 reads CASSLGTGASNEKLFF. In nucleotides, the CDR3 is TGTGCCAGCAGCTTAGGAACAGGGGCGTCTAATGAAAAACTGTTTTTT. The chain joins TRBV7-6 to TRBJ1-4, with 7 bases matching TRBD1. V was clipped by 1 base and J by 3 bases; unmatched bases: 5. The germline V gene encodes CDR1 SGHVS and CDR2 FNYEAQ. This CDR3 region has 16 residues.